This entry lists 9 T cell receptor beta chains sequenced from one sample in a study of T cells in Graves' hyperthyroidism and ophthalmopathy. The source material, RNA transcripts, was used to amplify TCR beta CDR3 regions. HTBI primers were the set used in a first-round RT-PCR of the TCR CDR3. TCRdb re-analysed the multiplex PCR reads in MiXCR, keeping a single row per CDR3 protein. The sample lists more than 350,000 distinct CDR3 sequences, approximately 16% occurring once. The sample was blood. Receptors were obtained from a woman aged 55-70 years with Graves' ophthalmopathy.

The sample holds many counts of this clonotype. The gene calls are TRBV3-1 and TRBJ2-1; no reliable D call. V dropped 3 bases and J dropped 3 bases, with 3 bases sitting between them. Germline assignment: CDR1 LGHDT and CDR2 YNNKEL (reference sequence). The CDR3 is made up of 12 amino acids. The CDR3 sequence is CASSQVYNEQFF. DNA for the CDR3: TGTGCCAGCAGCCAGGTCTACAATGAGCAGTTCTTC.

This clonotype was seen at least ten times. The J gene is TRBJ1-1, the V gene TRBV18, with 8 bases lining up with TRBD1. Germline CDR1 reads KGHSH; CDR2 reads LQKENI. J lost 5 bases, V lost 3 bases, and 8 bases had no gene match. This CDR3 contains 15 residues. Here the CDR3 DNA reads TGTGCCAGCTCACCTGACCAGGGGGCGTCGACTGAAGCTTTCTTT. Translation gives CASSPDQGASTEAFF. The whole variable domain, filled in from reference TRBV18 and TRBJ1-1, reads NAGVMQNPRHLVRRRGQEARLRCSPMKGHSHVYWYRQLPEEGLKFMVYLQKENIIDESGMPKERFSAEFPKEGPSILRIQQVVRGDSAAYFCASSPDQGASTEAFFGQGTRLTVV.

This clonotype occurred a few times. A much larger clone differs by one base, so this may be a read error. V is TRBV2 and J is TRBJ2-5; D is undetermined. V lost 6 bases to trimming and J lost 5 bases, with 16 bases between them. This CDR3 spans 14 amino acids. In germline, CDR1 is SNHLY, CDR2 FYNNEI. Here the CDR3 reads CASRQVVHGETQYF. CDR3 nucleotides: TGTGCCAGCAGGCAGGTGGTCCACGGGGAGACCCAGTACTTC.

This clonotype was counted many times. The rearrangement uses TRBV3-1 and TRBJ2-3, with TRBD1 matching 9 bases. The CDR3 has 16 amino acids. From germline, CDR1 is LGHDT and CDR2 YNNKEL (reference sequence). Unmatched junction bases numbered 2, after V lost 1 base and J lost 0 bases. Here the CDR3 reads CASSQATGGSTDTQYF. The CDR3, as DNA: TGTGCCAGCAGCCAAGCGACAGGGGGAAGCACAGATACGCAGTATTTT.

This clonotype showed up many times. This chain joins TRBV6-2 or TRBV6-3 and TRBJ2-1; TRBD2 matches 7 bases. This CDR3 is 17 amino acids long. Germline V gives CDR1 MNHEY, CDR2 SVGEGT. V shed 5 bases, J shed 3 bases, and the junction held 13 bases outside the gene matches. The CDR3 DNA sequence: TGTGCCAGCAGTCTCGATAGCCCTAGCGGCCTCTACAATGAGCAGTTCTTC. Translated, it gives CASSLDSPSGLYNEQFF.

This clonotype was picked up many times. The chain has TRBV5-1 and TRBJ2-7, with 9 bases aligning to TRBD2. There are 16 residues in the CDR3. Germline V gene data show CDR1 as SGHRS and CDR2 as YFSETQ. J gave up 4 bases and V 4 bases, and 12 bases lay outside the gene matches. CDR3 sequence (DNA): TGCGCCAGCAGCAGAGGGGCTAGCGGGGAATCATACGAGCAGTACTTC. Protein: CASSRGASGESYEQYF.

This clonotype was recorded many times. The chain couples TRBV2 to TRBJ2-1, with 9 bases fitting TRBD2. The CDR3 runs 17 residues. With 5 bases clipped from V and 3 bases from J, the junction kept 11 bases outside the gene matches. Germline values: CDR1 SNHLY, CDR2 FYNNEI. CDR3 bases: TGTGCCAGCAGTTTCTCTCTCCCTAGCGGGATCTACAATGAGCAGTTCTTC. Encoded protein: CASSFSLPSGIYNEQFF. The whole variable domain, remainder taken from reference TRBV2 and TRBJ2-1, is EPEVTQTPSHQVTQMGQEVILRCVPISNHLYFYWYRQILGQKVEFLVSFYNNEISEKSEIFDDQFSVERPDGSNFTLKIRSTKLEDSAMYFCASSFSLPSGIYNEQFFGPGTRLTVL.

Ten or more counts support this clonotype. For the CDR3, the DNA is TGTGCCAGCAGGGAAACCTACGAGCAGTACTTC. Its protein is CASRETYEQYF. The V call is TRBV6-1, the J call TRBJ2-7, with D uncertain. The germline V gene has CDR1 MNHNS and CDR2 SASEGT. The CDR3 has 11 amino acids. The V and J ends lost 6 bases and 2 bases respectively, with 5 bases between them.

This chain joins TRBV24-1 and TRBJ2-2; a weak D match, TRBD2 (6 bases). In germline, CDR1 is KGHDR, CDR2 SFDVKD. V was trimmed by 4 bases and J by 4 bases, leaving 12 bases between them. The CDR3 length is 15 residues. The chain's CDR3 is CATSDRLEATGELFF. The CDR3 bases are TGTGCCACCAGTGACCGACTAGAAGCCACCGGGGAGCTGTTTTTT.